This entry is about one TCR beta chain. The sample originates from a study of blood T cell repertoires in COVID-19. Study details: Both acute and convalescent COVID-19 samples were obtained from the United States, Italy and Spain.

Participants reported their clinical history, and cohort assignment relied on those reports. Cohort 3 donors were reported recovered after two negative PCRs, clearance, or symptom resolution. V lost 8 bases to trimming and J lost 3 bases, with 13 bases between them. Germline assignment: CDR1 MDHEN and CDR2 SYDVKM. This CDR3 is built from 13 residues. Per the original methods: The authors estimated nucleated cell counts from reference gene primer amplification. The assay was immunoSEQ multiplex PCR, and TCRdb's table has in-frame clones only and misses some. Clone size and the V and J calls come from that table; the DNA yielded D and trimming. The sample holds 400,000 to 450,000 clones, roughly nine tenths seen once.

This TCR came from a man aged 25-45 years who had recovered from COVID-19. The chain combines TRBV28 with TRBJ1-1, with D maybe TRBD1 (6 bases). Input material: PBMCs or T cells enriched from blood (not recorded which). The CDR3 reads CASRGGGYTEAFF. The CDR3 DNA sequence: TGTGCCAGCCGGGGGGGCGGGTACACTGAAGCTTTCTTT. Full variable domain (missing parts from reference TRBV28 and TRBJ1-1): DVKVTQSSRYLVKRTGEKVFLECVQDMDHENMFWYRQDPGLGLRLIYFSYDVKMKEKGDIPEGYSVSREKKERFSLILESASTNQTSMYLCASRGGGYTEAFFGQGTRLTVV.